The clone carrying this T cell receptor beta chain was detected many times. This entry comes from a study of early T cells in non-severe SARS-CoV-2 infection. The ends were cut back, 3 bases at V and 4 bases at J, with 9 bases in the middle. The germline V gene has CDR1 GTSNPN and CDR2 SVGIG (reference sequence). CDR3 length: 12 amino acids. TCRdb redid the calling of the 5' RACE reads with MiXCR, one entry per CDR3 protein. This table has tens of thousands of distinct CDR3 sequences, about 12% appearing once. This receptor was taken from an adult who was a healthcare worker with PCR-confirmed SARS-CoV-2 infection or an uninfected control (not recorded which). Sample: whole blood, taken at baseline. This chain uses TRBV30 with TRBJ1-2; D gene unclear. As DNA, the CDR3 is TGTGCCTGGAGCCGTCCGAGCTATGGCTACACCTTC. Its translation is CAWSRPSYGYTF.